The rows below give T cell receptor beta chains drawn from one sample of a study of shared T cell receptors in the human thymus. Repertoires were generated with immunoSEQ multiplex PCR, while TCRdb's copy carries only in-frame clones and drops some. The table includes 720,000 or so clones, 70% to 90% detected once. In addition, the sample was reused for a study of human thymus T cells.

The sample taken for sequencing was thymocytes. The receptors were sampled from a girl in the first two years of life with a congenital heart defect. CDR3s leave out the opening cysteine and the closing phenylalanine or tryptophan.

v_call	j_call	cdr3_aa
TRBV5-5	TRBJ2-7	ASSEGTGIPY
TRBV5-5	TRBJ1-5	ASSDRGLGNQPQH
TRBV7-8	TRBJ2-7	ASSSPLGPSSYEQY
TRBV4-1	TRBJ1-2	ASSQGLGQDYGYT
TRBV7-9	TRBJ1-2	ASSLEESALTGCYGYT
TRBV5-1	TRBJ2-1	ASSPQNSGGPRINNEQF
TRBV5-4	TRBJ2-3	ASSFSGLNTDTQY
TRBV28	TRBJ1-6	ASSLQGASPLH
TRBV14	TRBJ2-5	ASSRGEKAGETQY
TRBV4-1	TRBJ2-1	ASSQNLAGYEQF
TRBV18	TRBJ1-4	ASSRPRGRWSEKLF
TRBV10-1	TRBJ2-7	ASSDGTQHYEQY
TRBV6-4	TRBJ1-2	ASSDSTQDNYGYT
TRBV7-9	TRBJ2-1	ASSLGGTSGGNNEQF
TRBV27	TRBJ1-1	ASSFSPYLAGLGTEAF
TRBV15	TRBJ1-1	ATRTNVKMNTEAF
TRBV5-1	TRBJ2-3	ASSLGNVPGQGLRADTQY
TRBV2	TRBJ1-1	ASSQNLESTEAF
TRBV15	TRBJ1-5	ATRPDRSNQPQH
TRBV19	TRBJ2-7	ASSSGAGQLPTYEQY
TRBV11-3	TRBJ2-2	ASSRAQIAGKTGELF